This T cell receptor (beta chain) emerged from a study of T cell clonality in common variable immunodeficiency. Broader study findings: T cell subpopulation sequencing would be needed to explain CVID clonality.

The V end lost 3 bases, the J end lost 2 bases, and 11 bases lay between the germline ends. The CDR3 totals 15 residues. Germline V CDR1 and CDR2: LNHDA, SQIVND (reference sequence). CVID and control samples used equivalent genomic DNA input. Data came from immunoSEQ multiplex PCR; TCRdb stores just in-frame clones and leaves some out. This sample includes some 45,000 clones with no singletons; its ten biggest clones take up approximately 2%. This clone was seen a few times. The antigen is undetermined. Read sequence stops 3 residues before the CDR3 end, and the germline J gene provides the missing end.

Sequencing was carried out using peripheral blood mononuclear cells. The genes are TRBV19 and TRBJ1-5; unclear D gene. This clonotype originated in a person between 18 and 75 years old in good health. CDR3: CASSIYRAGNQPQHF. CDR3 DNA (partial): TGTGCCAGTAGTATCTACAGAGCAGGCAATCAGCCC.